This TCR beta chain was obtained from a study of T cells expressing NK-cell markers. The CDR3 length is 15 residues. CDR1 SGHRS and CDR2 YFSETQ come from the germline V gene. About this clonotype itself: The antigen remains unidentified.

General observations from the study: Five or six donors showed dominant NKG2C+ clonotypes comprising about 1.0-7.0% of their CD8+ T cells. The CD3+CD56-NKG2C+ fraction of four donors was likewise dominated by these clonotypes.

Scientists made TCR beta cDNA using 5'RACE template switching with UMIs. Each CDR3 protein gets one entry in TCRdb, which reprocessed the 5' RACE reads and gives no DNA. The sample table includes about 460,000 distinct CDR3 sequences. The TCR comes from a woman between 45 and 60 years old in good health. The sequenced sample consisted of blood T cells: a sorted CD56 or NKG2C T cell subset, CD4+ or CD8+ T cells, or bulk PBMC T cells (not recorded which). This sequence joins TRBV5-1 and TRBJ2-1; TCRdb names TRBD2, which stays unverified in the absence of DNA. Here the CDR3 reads CASSPDRGRWNEQFF.